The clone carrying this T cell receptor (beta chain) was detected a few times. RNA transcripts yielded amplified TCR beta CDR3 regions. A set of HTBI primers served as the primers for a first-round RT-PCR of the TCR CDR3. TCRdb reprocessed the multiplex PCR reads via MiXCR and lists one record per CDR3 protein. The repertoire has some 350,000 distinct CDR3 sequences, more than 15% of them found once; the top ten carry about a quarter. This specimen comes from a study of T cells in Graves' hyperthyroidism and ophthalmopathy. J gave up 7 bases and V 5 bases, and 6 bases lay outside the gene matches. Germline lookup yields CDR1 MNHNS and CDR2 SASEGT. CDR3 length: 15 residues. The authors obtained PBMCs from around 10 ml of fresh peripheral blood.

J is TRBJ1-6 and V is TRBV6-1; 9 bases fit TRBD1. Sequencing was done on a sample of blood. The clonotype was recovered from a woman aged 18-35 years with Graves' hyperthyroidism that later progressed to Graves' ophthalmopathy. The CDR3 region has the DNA TGTGCCAGCAGTTCCAACGGACAGGGGAATTCACCCCTCCACTTT. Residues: CASSSNGQGNSPLHF.